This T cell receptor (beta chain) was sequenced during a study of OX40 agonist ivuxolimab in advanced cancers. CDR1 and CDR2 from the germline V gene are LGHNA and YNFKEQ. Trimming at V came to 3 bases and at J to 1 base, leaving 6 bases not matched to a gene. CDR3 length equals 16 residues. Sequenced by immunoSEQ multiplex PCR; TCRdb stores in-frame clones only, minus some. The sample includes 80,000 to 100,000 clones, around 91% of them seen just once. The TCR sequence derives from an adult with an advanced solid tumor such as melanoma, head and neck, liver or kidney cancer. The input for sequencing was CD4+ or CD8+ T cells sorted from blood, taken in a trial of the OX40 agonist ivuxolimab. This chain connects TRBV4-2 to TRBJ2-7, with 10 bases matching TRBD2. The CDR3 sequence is CASSQYLAGESYEQYF. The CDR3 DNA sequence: TGTGCCAGCAGCCAGTATCTAGCGGGAGAATCCTACGAGCAGTACTTC.